The TCR beta chain described here comes from a study of T cell responses to AZD1222 COVID-19 vaccine. Study-level results: The study found vaccine-associated CD4 TCRs spanning spike, dominant at 160-218 and 743-854.

Assay used: immunoSEQ multiplex PCR; TCRdb lists only in-frame clones, some missing. Here the sample spans roughly 250,000 clones, approximately 95% being singletons. Germline V gene sequence: CDR1 SGHDT, CDR2 YYEEEE. V was shortened by 5 bases and J by 0 bases, with 14 bases between the two germline ends. The CDR3 is 15 residues long. As regards this clone: Its cognate antigen is unknown.

The material sequenced was peripheral blood, taken on day 0 of AZD1222 vaccination. This chain links TRBV5-6 with TRBJ1-2, with TRBD1 as a possible D gene (5 bases). This sequence originates from an adult in good health. The CDR3 loop reads CASSPGTSANYGYTF. The CDR3 DNA is TGTGCCAGCAGTCCTGGGACGTCAGCTAACTATGGCTACACCTTC.